The 26 T cell receptor beta chains below all came from one sample that was sequenced in a study of cytomegalovirus exposure and HLA in healthy donors. PCR involved 60 Vbeta and 13 Jbeta primers. The method was immunoSEQ multiplex PCR; TCRdb's version includes in-frame clones alone and lacks a portion of them. The sample lists 150,000 to 200,000 clones, 75% to 90% occurring once. Specimen: PBMCs. The receptors were gathered from a man aged 50 to 60 in good health and CMV-seropositive.

The CDR3 is CASSVRTGAFLLTDTQYF. The CDR3 DNA is TGCGCCAGCAGCGTGAGGACAGGGGCCTTTCTCCTCACAGATACGCAGTATTTT. The J gene is TRBJ2-3, the V gene TRBV4-3; 9 nucleotides align to TRBD1. Germline V gives CDR1 LGHNA, CDR2 YSLEER. This CDR3 comprises 18 residues. J was trimmed by 2 bases and V by 5 bases; bases with no gene match: 14.

This CDR3 reads CASSSVNTEAFF. CDR3 coding DNA: TGTGCCAGCAGTTCGGTGAACACTGAAGCTTTCTTT. The chain uses TRBV6-5 and TRBJ1-1, with D unclear. Germline loops: CDR1 MNHEY, CDR2 SVGAGI. Trimming took off 4 bases at V and 0 bases at J, with 3 bases between the two ends. The CDR3 is 12 amino acids.

The rearrangement uses TRBV5-1 and TRBJ1-6; D is perhaps TRBD1 (5 bases). V was shortened by 4 bases and J by 0 bases, with 8 bases between the two germline ends. The V gene's germline CDR1 is SGHRS and CDR2 YFSETQ. The CDR3 loop spans 15 amino acids. The CDR3 spells CASSPGGSYNSPLHF. The CDR3 region has the DNA TGCGCCAGCAGCCCCGGGGGCTCCTATAATTCACCCCTCCACTTT.

V gene TRBV27 combines with J gene TRBJ2-3; D might be TRBD2 (5 bases). The CDR3 extends over 13 amino acids. V lost 7 bases, J lost 1 base, and 9 bases lay in between. Germline V gene lookup returns CDR1 MNHEY and CDR2 SMNVEV (reference sequence). CDR3 sequence (DNA): TGTGCCAGCACTCTAGCAGGCACAGATACGCAGTATTTT. It codes for CASTLAGTDTQYF.

V and J are TRBV7-2 and TRBJ2-7; 8 bases are shared with TRBD2. Germline V gene lookup returns CDR1 SGHTA and CDR2 FQGNSA. The J segment lost 3 bases and the V segment lost 5 bases, leaving 6 bases of the junction unmatched. This CDR3 contains 14 residues. The CDR3 protein is CASSTGLGVYEQYF. Here the CDR3 DNA reads TGTGCCAGCAGCACGGGACTAGGGGTCTACGAGCAGTACTTC.

This clone was counted a single time. The chain has TRBV28 and TRBJ1-2; 7 bases match TRBD1. Looked up from germline, CDR1 is MDHEN and CDR2 is SYDVKM. With 5 bases clipped from V and 1 base from J, the junction kept 4 bases outside the gene matches. CDR3 length: 14 amino acids. The CDR3 nucleotides are TGTGCCAGCAGTGTGGGACAGCTTAACTATGGCTACACCTTC. Protein: CASSVGQLNYGYTF.

This rearrangement joins TRBV19 to TRBJ1-5; D is ambiguous. The ends were cut back, 3 bases at V and 6 bases at J, with 3 bases in the middle. The length of the CDR3 is 11 residues. Germline V lookup: CDR1 LNHDA, CDR2 SQIVND (reference sequence). The CDR3 is CASSIGQPQHF. In DNA, the CDR3 is TGTGCCAGTAGTATCGGTCAGCCCCAGCATTTT.

The chain uses TRBV6-1 and TRBJ1-1; TRBD1 matches 7 bases. V gave up 5 bases and J gave up 4 bases; unmatched junction bases: 10. CDR1 and CDR2 from the germline V gene are MNHNS and SASEGT. The CDR3 runs to 15 residues. DNA for the CDR3: TGTGCCAGCAGTCAAAGGACAGGTACGGGCACTGAAGCTTTCTTT. It yields the protein CASSQRTGTGTEAFF.

The rearrangement joins TRBV14 to TRBJ2-3; 7 nucleotides agree with TRBD2. The junction had 4 bases not matched to a gene; V was cut back by 2 bases and J by 5 bases. The CDR3 spans 14 residues. CDR1 and CDR2 (germline): SGHDN, FVKESK. Written as DNA, the CDR3 is TGTGCCAGCAGCCAAACTGGGGGGGAAGATACGCAGTATTTT. This encodes CASSQTGGEDTQYF.

The rearrangement links TRBV13 to TRBJ2-3; D is perhaps TRBD2 (5 bases). Germline lookup yields CDR1 PRHDT and CDR2 FYEKMQ (reference sequence). V gave up 2 bases and J gave up 4 bases, with 16 bases separating them. The CDR3 totals 16 residues. This CDR3 is CASSLMRLSVPDTQYF. In DNA, the CDR3 is TGTGCCAGCAGCTTAATGAGACTATCCGTCCCAGATACGCAGTATTTT.

The V call is TRBV7-9, the J call TRBJ1-1; the D gene is possibly TRBD1 (6 bases). CDR3 size: 15 residues. Germline V CDR1 and CDR2: SEHNR, FQNEAQ (reference sequence). Between the trimmed V and J ends, which lost 4 bases and 4 bases, there was a span of 16 bases. The CDR3 loop reads CASSSIVGAVTEAFF. CDR3 bases: TGTGCCAGCAGCTCAATTGTGGGGGCGGTCACTGAAGCTTTCTTT.

The CDR3 here is CASSQEQGNQPQHF. For the CDR3, the DNA is TGCGCCAGCAGCCAAGAACAGGGTAATCAGCCCCAGCATTTT. V and J are TRBV4-3 and TRBJ1-5; a weak D match, TRBD1 (6 bases). In germline, CDR1 is LGHNA, CDR2 YSLEER. The CDR3 extends over 14 amino acids. V lost 0 bases and J lost 4, with 7 bases in between.

The gene calls are TRBV6-1 and TRBJ2-5, with 10 bases aligning to TRBD1. V trimming: 6 bases; J trimming: 8 bases; junction bases outside the gene matches: 9. Germline CDR1 MNHNS, CDR2 SASEGT. The CDR3 loop spans 14 amino acids. For the CDR3, the DNA is TGTGCCAGCAGAGAAACTTGGGACAGGGGAACCCAGTACTTC. It codes for CASRETWDRGTQYF.

V is TRBV5-1 and J is TRBJ1-1; D perhaps matches TRBD1 (6 bases). The germline gives CDR1 SGHRS, CDR2 YFSETQ. This CDR3 is 14 amino acids long. The ends were cut back, 0 bases at V and 5 bases at J, with 11 bases in the middle. In nucleotides, the CDR3 is TGCGCCAGCAGCTTGGGTAGGGGGAGAACTGAAGCTTTCTTT. This codes for CASSLGRGRTEAFF.

The chain joins TRBV28 to TRBJ1-2, with 9 bases aligning to TRBD1. Per the germline V gene, CDR1 is MDHEN and CDR2 is SYDVKM. The CDR3 is 15 amino acids. Losses at the gene ends were 6 bases for V and 3 bases for J; bases not matched to a gene: 8. The CDR3 nucleotides read TGTGCCAGCAGAGTTCCGGGACAGGGTTACTATGGCTACACCTTC. Translating gives CASRVPGQGYYGYTF.

The rearrangement joins TRBV19 to TRBJ2-5, with TRBD1 identical over 10 bases. Germline loops: CDR1 LNHDA, CDR2 SQIVND (reference sequence). CDR3 length: 16 amino acids. Trimming cost V 5 bases and J 5 bases; bases outside gene matches: 11. CDR3 nucleotide sequence: TGTGCCAGTAGTTACTCCTCGACAGGGGGCTGGGAGACCCAGTACTTC. Residues: CASSYSSTGGWETQYF.

V and J are TRBV9 and TRBJ2-1; 7 nucleotides agree with TRBD1. CDR3 length: 15 residues. From germline, CDR1 is SGDLS and CDR2 YYNGEE. After removal of 4 bases from V and 3 bases from J, the junction contained 7 bases not matched to a gene. The CDR3 reads CASSPPPGGYNEQFF. Here the CDR3 DNA reads TGTGCCAGCAGCCCACCCCCAGGGGGCTACAATGAGCAGTTCTTC.

This chain links TRBV13 with TRBJ2-6, with a tentative D call TRBD1 (5 bases). V gave up 5 bases and J gave up 2 bases, with 7 bases separating them. The V gene's germline CDR1 is PRHDT and CDR2 FYEKMQ (reference sequence). This CDR3 has 14 amino acids. CDR3 loop: CASSAGTGANVLTF. CDR3 nucleotides: TGTGCCAGCAGCGCAGGGACTGGGGCCAACGTCCTGACTTTC.

The rearrangement joins TRBV4-1 to TRBJ2-6; D perhaps matches TRBD1 (6 bases). The CDR3 runs to 17 residues. The germline V gene encodes CDR1 MGHRA and CDR2 YSYEKL. Trimming took off 1 base at V and 0 bases at J, with 10 bases between the two ends. DNA of the CDR3: TGCGCCAGCAGCCAAGTGGACAGTAGCTCTGGGGCCAACGTCCTGACTTTC. Translating it yields CASSQVDSSSGANVLTF.

The chain is built from TRBV2 and TRBJ1-5, with 7 bases identical to TRBD1. V lost 6 bases to trimming and J lost 11 bases; unmatched junction nucleotides: 10. Germline CDR1 and CDR2: SNHLY and FYNNEI. The CDR3 covers 13 residues. The CDR3 protein is CASSIYRGQTQHF. CDR3 DNA: TGTGCCAGCAGCATTTACAGGGGCCAGACCCAGCATTTT. The complete variable domain, with remaining parts taken from reference TRBV2 and TRBJ1-5, reads EPEVTQTPSHQVTQMGQEVILRCVPISNHLYFYWYRQILGQKVEFLVSFYNNEISEKSEIFDDQFSVERPDGSNFTLKIRSTKLEDSAMYFCASSIYRGQTQHFGDGTRLSIL.

The chain employs TRBV10-3 and TRBJ2-2, with TRBD1 matching over 7 bases. The V gene's germline CDR1 is ENHRY and CDR2 SYGVKD. CDR3 length equals 16 residues. Germline trimming cut 3 bases from V and 4 bases from J; bases unmatched to any gene: 8. CDR3 sequence (DNA): TGTGCCATCAGTGATTACAGGGGTGAGGGCACCGGGGAGCTGTTTTTT. This encodes CAISDYRGEGTGELFF.

The chain joins TRBV19 to TRBJ1-5; D is ambiguous. Germline assignment: CDR1 LNHDA and CDR2 SQIVND (reference sequence). V lost 3 bases and J lost 8, with 11 bases in between. This CDR3 spans 13 amino acids. The CDR3 loop reads CASSISGIEPQHF. CDR3 DNA: TGTGCCAGTAGTATCAGCGGAATCGAGCCCCAGCATTTT.

This clone has just one count. The chain has TRBV2 and TRBJ1-6, with a possible D match to TRBD1 (6 bases). Per germline, CDR1 SNHLY and CDR2 FYNNEI. The V and J ends lost 8 bases and 5 bases respectively, with 16 bases between them. The CDR3 consists of 15 residues. CDR3 amino acids: CASGEDSIHNSPLHF. Written as DNA, the CDR3 is TGTGCCAGCGGAGAGGACAGTATACATAATTCACCCCTCCACTTT.

The sample holds one count of this clone. The rearrangement links TRBV4-1 to TRBJ2-7; 9 bases align to TRBD1. CDR3 length equals 15 residues. V lost 2 bases to trimming and J lost 2 bases; unmatched junction nucleotides: 4. Germline CDR1 MGHRA, CDR2 YSYEKL. CDR3 DNA sequence: TGCGCCAGCAGCCAACCGACAGGGGGAACCTACGAGCAGTACTTC. Translating gives CASSQPTGGTYEQYF.

Concerning this clone itself: Sequence at one end of the junction differs from germline and may be a read error. The sample contains more than one DNA sequence encoding this CDR3. The chain joins TRBV27 to TRBJ2-7; 7 bases align to TRBD1. Germline-derived CDR1 and CDR2 are MNHEY and SMNVEV (reference sequence). The CDR3 length is 13 residues. The CDR3 reads CASSLSGGYEQYF. CDR3 DNA sequence: TGTGCCAGCAGCTTATCAGGGGGCTACGAGCAGTACTTC.

The gene calls are TRBV2 and TRBJ1-5; D is uncertain. The CDR3 covers 15 residues. Germline V lookup: CDR1 SNHLY, CDR2 FYNNEI. The ends were cut back, 0 bases at V and 5 bases at J, with 11 bases in the middle. This chain's CDR3 is CASSEALGGYQPQHF. In nucleotides, the CDR3 is TGTGCCAGCAGTGAAGCCCTCGGAGGTTATCAGCCCCAGCATTTT.